The rows below give T cell receptor beta chains drawn from one sample of a study of shared clonotypes between healthy human individuals. The protocol was immunoSEQ multiplex PCR, while the TCRdb copy is restricted to in-frame clones and leaves out a portion. The table records around 370,000 clones, 95% to 97% of them present only once. Specimen: memory CD8+ T cells sorted from blood. Receptors were obtained from a young man in good health. Both conserved end residues are part of each CDR3. Some rows have no size entry. The others give once, few or many, or a class for an expanded clone.

clone_size j_call v_call cdr3_aa
- TRBJ2-3 TRBV10-3 CAISVGADTQYF
- TRBJ2-4 TRBV5-6 CASSLGLAKNIQYF
- TRBJ2-1 TRBV15 CATSRETLLNEQFF
once TRBJ2-5 TRBV7-8 CASSLARRGEVLAEETQYF
- TRBJ1-4 TRBV5-1 CASSLGFSNTNEKLFF
- TRBJ2-2 TRBV28 CASSLKTGGNTGELFF
- TRBJ1-5 TRBV6-1 CASSEWGAYQPQHF
- TRBJ2-3 TRBV4-2 CASSPGSSTDTQYF
- TRBJ2-3 TRBV12-1 CASSRPSTDTQYF
- TRBJ2-5 TRBV25-1 CASSELGAGGLVETQYF
- TRBJ1-2 TRBV9 CASSLIGDSTYYGYTF
- TRBJ1-4 TRBV28 CASSKPGQGNEKLFF
- TRBJ2-2 TRBV6-5 CASSYLYTGELFF
- TRBJ1-3 TRBV5-1 CASRGQGATGNTIYF
- TRBJ1-2 TRBV20-1 CSAGQYQGYTF
- TRBJ2-1 TRBV7-2 CASSFDPRNNEQFF
- TRBJ2-7 TRBV6-1 CASSELDSFYEQYF
- TRBJ2-5 TRBV7-7 CASSDAGGWETQYF
once TRBJ2-5 TRBV28 CASQLAGGHETQYF
- TRBJ2-1 TRBV5-1 CASSLGTEQYNEQFF
- TRBJ1-2 TRBV19 CASSMKGHYGYTF
- TRBJ2-3 TRBV7-9 CASSQITDTQYF
- TRBJ2-5 TRBV11-3 CASSSRLLQETQYF
- TRBJ2-2 TRBV7-2 CASSLWASGTSTGELFF
- TRBJ2-3 TRBV5-1 CASGGQGGGDTQYF
- TRBJ2-1 TRBV7-9 CASLRETGSYNEQFF
- TRBJ2-3 TRBV11-2 CASSFGRLGSTDTQYF
- TRBJ2-1 TRBV11-2 CASSFSRGAGNEQFF
- TRBJ2-7 TRBV11-2 CASSHYEQYF
once TRBJ2-3 TRBV29-1 CSGYLYWTEKIYTQYF
- TRBJ1-5 TRBV19 CASSIAGTVPRQPQHF
- TRBJ2-5 TRBV20-1 CSAPWGGTQYF
- TRBJ2-5 TRBV28 CASSLGSETQYF
- TRBJ1-1 TRBV6-6 CASSHLLANTEAFF
- TRBJ2-7 TRBV30 CALDRTFSYEQYF
few TRBJ1-3 TRBV5-1 CASSLEGNTIYF
- TRBJ2-7 TRBV5-1 CASSLGQGAYEQYF
- TRBJ2-7 TRBV2 CASSDPAGGLLYEQYF
- TRBJ2-1 TRBV7-6 CASSLLAGGPSNEQFF
- TRBJ2-1 TRBV27 CASSLSLAGAYNEQFF
- TRBJ1-4 TRBV10-3 CAISGGRSNEKLFF
- TRBJ2-5 TRBV5-1 CASSPSMNHIPQYF
once TRBJ2-7 TRBV27 CASRLTVAGVSGYEQYF
- TRBJ2-1 TRBV20-1 CSARQNNEQFF
- TRBJ2-1 TRBV30 CAWNRVRFKYNEQFF
- TRBJ2-7 TRBV7-9 CASSLVAEYEQYF